Below are 24 T cell receptor beta chains sequenced from a single sample in a study of coeliac disease. Profiled with immunoSEQ multiplex PCR; TCRdb holds only in-frame clones, not every one. The sample carries 5,700 or so clones, 50% to 65% recorded once. The sample taken for sequencing was intraepithelial lymphocytes from the gut. These receptors originate from a woman younger than 45 with active celiac disease.

This rearrangement joins TRBV12-5 to TRBJ2-5, with D perhaps matching TRBD1 (5 bases). CDR1 and CDR2 (germline): LGHNT, FRNRAP. The CDR3 is made up of 15 amino acids. Deletions cut 6 bases from V and 2 bases from J, with 16 bases between. CDR3 region: CASGQTDSLQETQYF. The CDR3 nucleotides are TGTGCTAGTGGACAGACAGATTCCTTACAAGAGACCCAGTACTTC. Full variable domain (rest looked up from reference TRBV12-5 and TRBJ2-5): DARVTQTPRHKVTEMGQEVTMRCQPILGHNTVFWYRQTMMQGLELLAYFRNRAPLDDSGMPKDRFSAEMPDATLATLKIQPSEPRDSAVYFCASGQTDSLQETQYFGPGTRLLVL.

This clone was detected a few times. The chain employs TRBV18 and TRBJ1-3; 7 bases map to TRBD1. The J segment lost 1 base and the V segment lost 8 bases, leaving 20 bases of the junction unmatched. The CDR3 loop spans 19 amino acids. Germline V CDR1 and CDR2: KGHSH, LQKENI. CDR3 protein: CASHGTGDISYRSGNTIYF. CDR3 sequence (DNA): TGTGCCAGCCACGGCACAGGGGACATATCATACCGATCTGGAAACACCATATATTTT.

The rearrangement joins TRBV6-7 to TRBJ2-2; tentative D call: TRBD2 (5 bases). Being an ORF, TRBV6-7 has a function that is uncertain. V lost 7 bases and J lost 3, with 9 bases in between. The CDR3 totals 13 residues. CDR3 region: CASIGDDTGELFF. The CDR3 DNA sequence: TGTGCCAGCATCGGGGATGACACCGGGGAGCTGTTTTTT.

The gene calls are TRBV21-1 and TRBJ1-1; TRBD1, the D gene given by the table, was not confirmed from the DNA. TRBV21-1 is reported as a pseudogene. This CDR3 is built from 24 residues. CDR3 sequence reads: CASSKPGTGYLVGFRPVMNTEAFF. DNA of the CDR3: TGTGCCAGCAGCAAACCCGGGACAGGGTATTTGGTCGGTTTTAGGCCTGTCATGAACACTGAAGCTTTCTTT.

The chain recombines TRBV5-4 with TRBJ2-2; D may be TRBD2 (5 bases). The V end was cut by 0 bases, the J end by 1 base, with 7 bases between. The CDR3 contains 15 residues. Germline CDR1 and CDR2: SGHNT and YYREEE (reference sequence). Here the CDR3 DNA reads TGTGCCAGCAGCTTGGGGGGAGAGAACACCGGGGAGCTGTTTTTT. Residues: CASSLGGENTGELFF.

This rearrangement joins TRBV19 to TRBJ1-5; D might be TRBD1 (6 bases). CDR3 length: 18 residues. The V end was cut by 4 bases, the J end by 2 bases, with 21 bases between. In germline, CDR1 is LNHDA, CDR2 SQIVND (reference sequence). The CDR3 spells CASSTAGAAGWGNQPQHF. CDR3 bases: TGTGCCAGTAGTACCGCAGGGGCCGCGGGTTGGGGCAATCAGCCCCAGCATTTT.

This clone qualifies as medium-sized. V usage is TRBV29-1 and J usage is TRBJ2-1; tentatively, D is TRBD1 (7 bases). The germline CDR1 and CDR2 sequences are SQVTM and ANQGSEA. Deletions cut 7 bases from V and 8 bases from J, with 15 bases between. This CDR3 region has 12 residues. The DNA of the CDR3 is TGCAGCGCCAGGGGGGTCTTACATGAGCAGTTCTTC. Its translation is CSARGVLHEQFF.

The gene calls are TRBV9 and TRBJ2-1; perhaps TRBD1 as D (6 bases). Germline V gives CDR1 SGDLS, CDR2 YYNGEE. CDR3 length: 15 residues. The V end was cut by 0 bases, the J end by 6 bases, with 13 bases between. The CDR3 DNA is TGTGCCAGCAGCGTAGGTAGGGCAGGGGTCAATGAGCAGTTCTTC. Amino acids: CASSVGRAGVNEQFF.

The chain recombines TRBV30 with TRBJ1-2; D not resolved. V dropped 1 base and J dropped 4 bases, with 10 bases sitting between them. Germline V gene lookup returns CDR1 GTSNPN and CDR2 SVGIG (reference sequence). This CDR3 has 13 residues. CDR3 sequence (DNA): TGTGCCTGGAGTGCCCCCTTCAGCTATGGCTACACCTTC. This encodes CAWSAPFSYGYTF. Variable domain in full (rest from reference TRBV30 and TRBJ1-2): SQTIHQWPATLVQPVGSPLSLECTVEGTSNPNLYWYRQAAGRGLQLLFYSVGIGQISSEVPQNLSASRPQDRQFILSSKKLLLSDSGFYLCAWSAPFSYGYTFGSGTRLTVV.

In this sample, this clone turned up a few times. The chain couples TRBV28 to TRBJ2-6; 9 positions match TRBD1. The J segment lost 5 bases and the V segment lost 5 bases, leaving 10 bases of the junction unmatched. The CDR3 loop spans 17 amino acids. Germline V gene sequence: CDR1 MDHEN, CDR2 SYDVKM. The CDR3 DNA sequence: TGTGCCAGCAGTATGGGACAGGGAAGAAGTAGGGCCAACGTCCTGACTTTC. This translates into CASSMGQGRSRANVLTF.

This sequence joins TRBV29-1 and TRBJ2-3; 8 nucleotides line up with TRBD2. Germline CDR1 is SQVTM and CDR2 is ANQGSEA. The CDR3 runs to 14 residues. V shed 4 bases, J shed 0 bases, and the junction held 3 bases outside the gene matches. DNA of the CDR3: TGCAGCGTTGCGGGGGGGTATAGCACAGATACGCAGTATTTT. This encodes CSVAGGYSTDTQYF.

This clone counts as medium-sized. The rearrangement joins TRBV5-4 to TRBJ2-7; TRBD1 agrees at 8 bases. After removal of 4 bases from V and 6 bases from J, the junction contained 12 bases not matched to a gene. CDR1 is SGHNT, CDR2 YYREEE, per germline (reference sequence). CDR3 length equals 15 residues. In DNA form, the CDR3 reads TGTGCCAGCAGCCCGGCCCGGACAGGGTTTGTCGAGCAGTACTTC. It translates to CASSPARTGFVEQYF.

The gene calls are TRBV9 and TRBJ1-3; D remains ambiguous. The CDR3 is 15 amino acids. The germline gives CDR1 SGDLS, CDR2 YYNGEE. V lost 0 bases and J 0 bases, leaving 7 bases between the germline ends. DNA of the CDR3: TGTGCCAGCAGCGTAGGACATCCCTCTGGAAACACCATATATTTT. It yields the protein CASSVGHPSGNTIYF.

The chain is built from TRBV6-1 and TRBJ2-6; the match to TRBD1 covers 8 bases. This CDR3 is 18 amino acids long. Germline-derived CDR1 and CDR2 are MNHNS and SASEGT. V lost 2 bases and J lost 0; bases outside the gene matches: 6. As DNA, the CDR3 is TGTGCCAGCAGTGAATGGAGAGGGACAGGCTCTGGGGCCAACGTCCTGACTTTC. Translated: CASSEWRGTGSGANVLTF.

The rearrangement joins TRBV7-2 to TRBJ1-2; D may be TRBD1 (6 bases). Germline CDR1 SGHTA, CDR2 FQGNSA. Trimming took 4 bases from V and 3 from J, leaving 18 bases between them. This CDR3 has 16 residues. In DNA, the CDR3 is TGTGCCAGCAGCTATGTCCACTCGGGGGGGCACTATGGCTACACCTTC. It encodes CASSYVHSGGHYGYTF.

The genes are TRBV5-1 and TRBJ2-7, with 8 positions matching TRBD2. CDR3 length: 15 residues. Germline V gene lookup returns CDR1 SGHRS and CDR2 YFSETQ. Germline trimming cut 1 base from V and 4 bases from J; bases unmatched to any gene: 7. DNA of the CDR3: TGCGCCAGCAGCTTGTTTGGCGGGGGGTCGTACGAGCAGTACTTC. Residues: CASSLFGGGSYEQYF.

The genes are TRBV11-3 and TRBJ2-5; 13 bases match TRBD2. This CDR3 has 15 residues. V gave up 4 bases and J gave up 5 bases; unmatched junction bases: 4. The V gene's germline CDR1 is SGHNT and CDR2 YENEEA. The CDR3 is CASSSTSGGLETQYF. CDR3 nucleotide sequence: TGTGCCAGCAGCTCGACTAGCGGGGGGCTGGAGACCCAGTACTTC.

V is TRBV5-1 and J is TRBJ1-5; D not certain. The CDR3 loop spans 13 amino acids. V gave up 2 bases and J gave up 4 bases, with 7 bases separating them. CDR1 is SGHRS, CDR2 YFSETQ, per germline. The chain's CDR3 is CASSFGTNQPQHF. The CDR3 DNA follows: TGCGCCAGCAGCTTTGGCACAAATCAGCCCCAGCATTTT.

This chain uses TRBV18 with TRBJ2-7, with D perhaps matching TRBD1 (5 bases). CDR3 length: 13 residues. Germline CDR1 and CDR2: KGHSH and LQKENI. Trimming pared 3 bases from V and 5 bases from J, leaving 11 bases between. The CDR3 coding sequence is TGTGCCAGCTCACCTGACCCCAGGGACGAGCAGTACTTC. This encodes CASSPDPRDEQYF. The full variable domain, with the rest looked up from reference TRBV18 and TRBJ2-7, is NAGVMQNPRHLVRRRGQEARLRCSPMKGHSHVYWYRQLPEEGLKFMVYLQKENIIDESGMPKERFSAEFPKEGPSILRIQQVVRGDSAAYFCASSPDPRDEQYFGPGTRLTVT.

This clone has just a few counts. The chain couples TRBV13 to TRBJ2-1; the match to TRBD2 covers 7 bases. CDR1 and CDR2 from the germline V gene are PRHDT and FYEKMQ (reference sequence). V lost 5 bases to trimming and J lost 0 bases; unmatched junction nucleotides: 10. The CDR3 loop spans 17 amino acids. Written as DNA, the CDR3 is TGTGCCAGCAGCCCCCTCTCCGGGGGGAGCTCCTACAATGAGCAGTTCTTC. Translated, it gives CASSPLSGGSSYNEQFF. Full variable domain (rest looked up from reference TRBV13 and TRBJ2-1): AAGVIQSPRHLIKEKRETATLKCYPIPRHDTVYWYQQGPGQDPQFLISFYEKMQSDKGSIPDRFSAQQFSDYHSELNMSSLELGDSALYFCASSPLSGGSSYNEQFFGPGTRLTVL.

The genes are TRBV20-1 and TRBJ1-2; no clear D. V lost 7 bases, J lost 7 bases, and 7 bases lay in between. This CDR3 comprises 9 residues. The germline V gene has CDR1 DFQATT and CDR2 SNEGSKA (reference sequence). CDR3 nucleotide sequence: TGCAGTGGGGCGCTTGGCTACACCTTC. It is translated as CSGALGYTF.

The chain recombines TRBV28 with TRBJ1-5; 7 nucleotides match TRBD1. The germline V gene encodes CDR1 MDHEN and CDR2 SYDVKM. Trimming took 3 bases from V and 6 from J; bases not matched to a gene: 5. This CDR3 spans 14 amino acids. The CDR3 DNA follows: TGTGCCAGCAGTTTTGTACAGGGGAGTCAGCCCCAGCATTTT. Protein product: CASSFVQGSQPQHF.

This clone has a handful of counts. The chain carries TRBV6-6 and TRBJ1-3; D gene uncertain. The CDR3 is made up of 15 amino acids. Germline assignment: CDR1 MNHNY and CDR2 SVGAGI (reference sequence). Trimming took off 3 bases at V and 0 bases at J, with 9 bases between the two ends. This CDR3 is CASSYEPYSGNTIYF. CDR3 nucleotides: TGTGCCAGCAGTTATGAGCCGTACTCTGGAAACACCATATATTTT.

This clone is medium-sized within its sample. The chain carries TRBV30 and TRBJ2-3, with D tentatively TRBD2 (6 bases). Germline CDR1 and CDR2: GTSNPN and SVGIG (reference sequence). The CDR3 runs to 11 residues. Trimming left V 7 bases short and J 4 bases short, with 9 bases between. The CDR3 region is CAYRRADTQYF. CDR3 DNA sequence: TGTGCCTACCGGAGGGCAGATACGCAGTATTTT.